This T cell receptor beta chain was found in a study of cytomegalovirus exposure and HLA in healthy donors (dated by TCRdb to about 2017). A note on the overall study: An earlier analysis of some 620 of the donors reported about 260 Gb of sequence data and 90 million to 120 million unique TCR beta sequences obtained from approximately 180 million T cells. An early release that covered 640 HLA-typed donors contained about 300 gigabases of sequencing data and about 84 million unique TCR sequences. The genetic ancestry cluster associated with self-reported Caucasian donors included about 81% of the 300 to 400 genotyped donors. The study aimed to test whether signatures of past pathogen exposure could be identified by cataloging public T cell receptors. Using immunosequencing, the study profiled T cell repertoires from 640 or so subjects and related those repertoires to cytomegalovirus serostatus. A separate validation cohort of some 130 different subjects was used in addition to the approximately 700-subject first cohort. The study combined high-throughput TCR immunosequencing, statistical association of individual TCRs with disease status, and machine learning to predict cytomegalovirus infection status. A later analysis re-examined previously published TCR beta repertoires from 500 to 700 donors and added high-resolution HLA genotyping to investigate patterns of TCR occurrence. Rather than using new phenotypic data, the later analysis identified candidate immune exposures from TCR beta sequences and from how often those sequences occurred across donors. To decide whether each TCR beta V gene segment behaved as functional or pseudogenic, an earlier analysis of some 600 of the donors relied on high-throughput TCR beta sequencing. Donor age, sex, ethnicity and CMV serostatus were compiled alongside the repertoire data. Genome-wide SNP genotypes for about 65% of the roughly 700 donors were used in a later genetic analysis, which treated that subset as a discovery cohort. All discovery cohort repertoires had been generated using a single sequencing platform. Class I and class II HLA loci were covered by the typing at four-digit resolution. The number of typed donors differed by locus: 629-630 for A, B, C, DRB1 and DQB1; about 520 for DQA1; some 590 for DPA1; and roughly 450 for DPB1. Because of strong linkage in the cohort, roughly five DR-DQ haplotypes were treated as single units for association and clustering. On average, around 230,000 unique TCR beta nucleotide sequences were sequenced per donor among 300 to 500 genotyped donors of the cohort, with roughly 18% of those sequences being non-productive. Study-level results and caveats: The classifier was reported to diagnose cytomegalovirus status with high specificity and sensitivity in both the original cohort and the validation cohort. The earlier analysis of approximately 590 of the donors excluded about 16 rarely observed V segments, including chromosome 9 orphons, because counts were too low. In a later analysis, HLA-associated TCR beta chains showed more clonal expansion and lower generation probabilities than non-associated chains that were equally common. Because the 87-base-pair reads could not distinguish some IMGT-functional V segments, including TRBV6-2 and TRBV6-3, those segments were excluded. The sequencing pipeline was judged likely to have produced a cluster of highly shared sequence variants as a technical artifact. It was suggested by the authors that the approach could potentially be generalized to other disease states and immunological phenotypes. A total of about 180 TCR beta chains were listed by the study as associated with cytomegalovirus. A few of the identified cytomegalovirus-associated TCR beta chains were confirmed in vitro to be specific for cytomegalovirus antigens. At a false discovery rate of 0.05, a later analysis linked about 17,000 TCR beta sequences to specific HLA alleles. Linkage disequilibrium might explain the correlated functional status among segregating V segments, but an unknown experimental factor could not be ruled out. According to a later analysis, parvovirus B19, influenza, CMV and Epstein-Barr virus appeared linked to several top co-occurrence clusters. Because some donors lacked HLA typing at each locus, the association tests relied only on the typed subset. This cohort had only TCR beta chains sequenced, and the lack of alpha or paired-chain data limited which features could be detected. A further reported finding was that TCR beta sequences accurately predicted the HLA-A and HLA-B alleles for most subjects in the first cohort. V-gene and J-gene trimming of TCR beta chains was associated with a missense DCLRE1C variant in a later genetic analysis, and the association was replicated in an independent cohort. Strong co-occurrence of HLA alleles, especially DR and DQ, made assigning TCR associations to individual alleles difficult. In a later analysis, most CMV-associated TCR beta chains were found to appear HLA-restricted, with HLA associations seemingly driven largely by CMV exposure. Broadly in line with IMGT annotations, most TCR beta V segments showed up in productive rearrangements about 87% or about 30% of the time in an earlier analysis of under 700 of the donors. Across donors, most TCR sequences were observed very rarely, whereas some public TCRs were present in many individuals. CMV serostatus was the only immune exposure information available for the cohort. A later analysis found that TCR association rates varied across HLA loci, with DRB1 alleles showing the most associated TCRs and HLA-C alleles the fewest. A later genetic analysis reported fewer N-insertions in productive TCRs among donors in an Asian-associated ancestry cluster than the roughly 720-donor mean. Presence/absence analyses assumed roughly uniform sequencing depth across donors, an assumption that may not hold.

The cohort was made up of around 720 healthy bone marrow donors. At the time of sampling, every cohort member was nominally healthy, though immune exposures that went unrecorded were likely present. The donor tested CMV seronegative, placing the donor among the 300 to 400 seronegative members of the cohort. A peripheral blood sample was collected from each donor, and TCR beta sequencing was performed on peripheral blood mononuclear cells. Genomic DNA was extracted from the blood cell samples with the Qiagen DNeasy Blood Extraction Kit. Receptors were amplified or captured by the immunoSEQ multiplex PCR assay. The multiplex PCR relied on a mix of 60 forward primers for TCR Vbeta segments and 13 reverse primers for TCR Jbeta segments. Amplification of the CDR3 region of rearranged TCR beta genes was performed with a multiplex PCR assay on genomic DNA. Amplified TCR beta libraries were sequenced as 87-base-pair reads on the Illumina HiSeq System. On the authors' methods: A later analysis counted tens of millions of unique TCR beta chains across the 690 or so repertoires, and around 9.9 million of these chains were shared by at least two donors. Raw reads were error-corrected and collapsed into unique sequences by a nearest-neighbor algorithm in which closely related sequences were merged to remove PCR and sequencing errors. Alignment of CDR3 sequences to IMGT reference sequences was used to assign V, D and J gene segments. For a sequence to be retained, a match of at least six nucleotides was required to both a V gene segment and a J gene segment. Rearrangements were classified as productive when the CDR3 lacked stop codons and remained in frame with V and J, and all other rearrangements were classified as non-productive. Following IMGT convention, CDR3 was defined as the stretch from the second conserved V-encoded cysteine to the conserved J-encoded phenylalanine. The earlier analysis of roughly 590 of the donors excluded any sequence lacking an unambiguous match to a single V gene segment. An earlier analysis of 550 to 650 of the donors classified V segments as functional when productive rearrangements were above 56.7% and as segregating when the standard deviation between donors was above 5%. A statistical classification framework was built for diagnosing cytomegalovirus status from the catalog of TCR beta chain sequences. In a later analysis, V and J genes were assigned by comparing TCR nucleotide sequences against IMGT/GENE-DB human TR gene sequences. The TCRdist pipeline was used in a later analysis to assign CDR3 sequences and most-parsimonious VDJ recombination scenarios. In a later analysis, each TCR beta chain was defined by its CDR3 amino acid sequence together with its V-gene family, and reads lacking a unique V-gene family were excluded. As a way to deal with suspected cross-contamination and a sequencing artifact, a later analysis dropped 450 to 600 nucleotide sequences that were highly shared and had low generation probability. In a later analysis, a clonal expansion index was calculated for each public chain from normalized within-repertoire ranks of inferred template counts. In a later analysis, generation probabilities were computed with a VDJ recombination model fitted to out-of-frame rearrangements, and the resulting probabilities were checked against IGoR. In a later analysis, TCR-TCR, TCR-HLA and TCR-CMV co-occurrence was scored with hypergeometric tests, and a repertoire-size bias correction was applied to TCR pairs. A later analysis estimated false discovery rates by permuting HLA or CMV assignments 20 times. In a later analysis, co-occurring TCRs were grouped using DBSCAN, with TCRdist sequence similarity added in when clustering inside HLA-allele-positive subsets. Repertoires with fewer than 30,000 or more than 120,000 public chains, plus five repertoires with anomalous nucleotide sharing, were excluded from co-occurrence clustering. TCRdb mirrors the immuneACCESS table, restricted to in-frame sequences. Some clones are absent from its copies; in checked studies, under half trace to an unresolved V gene, and the reason for the others is unknown. That table furnishes V, J and clone size, whereas the DNA furnished D and trimming. The sample table holds about 190,000 clones, of which approximately 81% were seen once. The ten most abundant clones make up approximately 3.9% of the sample.

V is pruned by 3 bases and J by 2 bases, leaving 10 bases of the junction without a gene match. Reading the germline V gene gives CDR1 SGHRS and CDR2 YFSETQ. The CDR3 contains 16 residues, cysteine and phenylalanine counted. Only the CDR3 DNA stays, 48 bases, in frame from base 1. This clone was detected a few times. Its recognized antigen is unknown. No qualities accompany the bases; no much larger clone lies one base away. This receptor was obtained from a man aged 50 to 60 in good health and CMV-seronegative. The rearrangement joined TRBV5-1 to TRBJ2-5; TRBD1 matches 7 bases in the middle. Sequenced: PBMCs. This receptor carries the CDR3 CASSSNPGTEQETQYF. The nucleotide sequence is given as TGCGCCAGCAGCTCGAATCCCGGGACAGAGCAAGAGACCCAGTACTTC.